The 19 T cell receptor beta chains below come from one sample, sequenced in a study of glioma-infiltrating T cells. Using RNA template, CDR3s of TCR alpha and beta were amplified with iRepertoire arm-PCR. TCRdb analysed the multiplex PCR reads with MiXCR anew, one entry per CDR3 protein. The repertoire includes 300,000 to 400,000 distinct CDR3 sequences, around 38% of them detected once, and about 12% sits in the top ten. Sequencing used glioma tissue, nonneoplastic brain tissue, or PBMCs (not recorded which). Receptor source: a human donor with low-grade glioma or glioblastoma, undergoing nonglioma brain surgery, or in good health (not recorded which).

A word on this clonotype: Given the absence of the conserved phenylalanine or tryptophan at the CDR3 end, a read error is likely. The chain combines TRBV6-1 with TRBJ1-2, with a possible D match to TRBD1 (6 bases). The CDR3 length is 15 residues. The germline gives CDR1 MNHNS, CDR2 SASEGT. V was shortened by 10 bases and J by 5 bases, with 23 bases between the two germline ends. CDR3 nucleotides: TGTGCCATCGGCGAACTACAGGGTCCTCCGTATGGCTACACCCTC. Translation gives CAIGELQGPPYGYTL.

The V gene is TRBV29-1, the J gene TRBJ2-1; 8 bases align to TRBD2. V shed 5 bases and J 4 bases; nucleotides not matched to a gene: 4. The CDR3 length is 13 residues. CDR1 is SQVTM and CDR2 is ANQGSEA in the germline V gene. CDR3 coding DNA: TGCAGCGTTCTCCGCGGGAGGTACAATGAGCAGTTCTTC. It codes for CSVLRGRYNEQFF.

The chain recombines TRBV6-1 with TRBJ2-1; a weak D match, TRBD1 (6 bases). V was shortened by 4 bases and J by 16 bases, with 17 bases between the two germline ends. CDR3 length: 12 amino acids. Germline V gene sequence: CDR1 MNHNS, CDR2 SASEGT. The CDR3 loop reads CASSGQGLVSFF. CDR3 coding DNA: TGTGCCAGCAGTGGGCAGGGGTTAGTGAGCTTCTTC.

J is TRBJ1-1 and V is TRBV24-1, with 7 bases matching TRBD1. The CDR3 is made up of 15 amino acids. J lost 1 base, V lost 4 bases, and 5 bases had no gene match. The germline V gene encodes CDR1 KGHDR and CDR2 SFDVKD. The CDR3 sequence is CATSDHRGGNTEAFF. CDR3 bases: TGTGCCACCAGTGACCACAGGGGTGGGAACACTGAAGCTTTCTTT.

The chain joins TRBV6-5 to TRBJ2-2; 16 bases map to TRBD2. V gave up 6 bases and J gave up 3 bases; unmatched junction bases: 7. The CDR3 has 18 residues. The germline gives CDR1 MNHEY, CDR2 SVGAGI. Here the CDR3 DNA reads TGTGCCAGCAGCCTGGGACTAGCGGGAGGGCCGTACACCGGGGAGCTGTTTTTT. Translating gives CASSLGLAGGPYTGELFF.

The chain couples TRBV20-1 to TRBJ2-4; D unclear. The CDR3 has 13 amino acids. CDR1 DFQATT and CDR2 SNEGSKA come from the germline V gene (reference sequence). Trimming stripped 2 bases from V and 0 bases from J, with 5 bases between. CDR3 in DNA: TGCAGTGCTAGATTAGGAGCCAAAAACATTCAGTACTTC. Its translation is CSARLGAKNIQYF.

This clonotype was seen a few times. The rearrangement uses TRBV12-3 or TRBV12-4 and TRBJ2-7; tentatively, D is TRBD2 (5 bases). The germline V and J ends were trimmed by 1 base and 6 bases, with 13 bases remaining between them. The CDR3 totals 14 residues. Here the CDR3 DNA reads TGTGCCAGCAGTTTAGTAGCGCACACTCCCGAGCAGTACTTC. It encodes CASSLVAHTPEQYF.

This chain connects TRBV6-2 or TRBV6-3 to TRBJ2-6, with D unresolved. The V gene lost 0 bases and the J gene lost 0 bases, with 3 bases spanning the gap. This CDR3 is built from 15 residues. Germline CDR1 reads MNHEY; CDR2 reads SVGEGT. CDR3 sequence: CASSYSSSGANVLTF. CDR3 bases: TGTGCCAGCAGTTACTCCAGCTCTGGGGCCAACGTCCTGACTTTC.

The CDR3 DNA is TGTGCCAGCAGTTACTCCGCTTCGGCAGGAGGCATGAACACTGAAGCTTTCTTT. As protein: CASSYSASAGGMNTEAFF. The rearrangement uses TRBV6-2 or TRBV6-3 and TRBJ1-1, with unresolved D. The germline gives CDR1 MNHEY, CDR2 SVGEGT. The CDR3 runs 18 residues. V lost 0 bases and J lost 0, with 17 bases in between.

The table lists this clonotype with many counts. V gene TRBV28 combines with J gene TRBJ2-5; a possible D gene is TRBD2 (5 bases). The CDR3 has 14 amino acids. From germline, CDR1 is MDHEN and CDR2 SYDVKM. The V and J ends lost 1 base and 1 base respectively, with 7 bases between them. In DNA form, the CDR3 reads TGTGCCAGCAGTTTATCTAGCAGCCAAGAGACCCAGTACTTC. Translating gives CASSLSSSQETQYF.

Many counts were recorded for this clonotype. V is TRBV7-2 and J is TRBJ2-5, with TRBD2 matching 9 bases. The CDR3 has 15 residues. The junction had 7 bases not matched to a gene; V was cut back by 4 bases and J by 4 bases. Germline assignment: CDR1 SGHTA and CDR2 FQGNSA. CDR3 nucleotide sequence: TGTGCCAGCAGCTCCGGGACTAGCCGGGGAGAGACCCAGTACTTC. Translation gives CASSSGTSRGETQYF.

This clonotype was picked up a small number of times. The chain carries TRBV5-8 and TRBJ1-5; the D gene is possibly TRBD1 (6 bases). Trimming removed 0 bases from V and 5 bases from J, with 9 bases in between. The CDR3 has 14 residues. CDR1 is SGHTS and CDR2 is YDEGEE in the germline V gene. CDR3 coding DNA: TGTGCCAGCAGCTTGGTACAGGGAGATCAGCCCCAGCATTTT. It is translated as CASSLVQGDQPQHF. Full variable domain (rest looked up from reference TRBV5-8 and TRBJ1-5): EAGVTQSPTHLIKTRGQQATLRCSPISGHTSVYWYQQALGLGLQFLLWYDEGEERNRGNFPPRFSGRQFPNYSSELNVNALELEDSALYLCASSLVQGDQPQHFGDGTRLSIL.

This clonotype has a count of ten or more. The V and J genes are TRBV15 and TRBJ2-1, with D unclear. The V gene lost 0 bases and the J gene lost 12 bases, with 9 bases spanning the gap. The CDR3 sequence is 12 residues long. Germline lookup yields CDR1 LNHNV and CDR2 YYDKDF (reference sequence). The CDR3 DNA reads TGTGCCACCAGCAGAGATCGGCAGCCGCAGTTCTTC. Protein sequence: CATSRDRQPQFF.

Many counts were recorded for this clonotype. V is TRBV20-1 and J is TRBJ1-1; D is unclear. The germline gives CDR1 DFQATT, CDR2 SNEGSKA (reference sequence). V was pared by 2 bases and J by 4 bases, with 8 bases between. The CDR3 is made up of 12 amino acids. The CDR3 region is CSARQDITEAFF. CDR3 DNA: TGCAGTGCTAGACAAGACATCACTGAAGCTTTCTTT.

This chain links TRBV2 with TRBJ1-1; weak D call: TRBD1 (5 bases). Trimming pared 9 bases from V and 8 bases from J, leaving 19 bases between. CDR1 and CDR2 from the germline V gene are SNHLY and FYNNEI. The CDR3 consists of 13 residues. Here the CDR3 DNA reads TGTGCCAGAACCCTGATCGACAGCCCAGAAGCTTTCTTT. Translating gives CARTLIDSPEAFF.

The chain is built from TRBV25-1 and TRBJ1-4; D not resolved. The CDR3 covers 16 residues. The V and J ends lost 3 bases and 0 bases respectively, with 11 bases between them. Germline V gene data show CDR1 as MGHDK and CDR2 as SYGVNS. Here the CDR3 reads CASSDMGKPTNEKLFF. CDR3 in DNA: TGTGCCAGCAGTGATATGGGCAAACCAACTAATGAAAAACTGTTTTTT.

The chain employs TRBV10-3 and TRBJ2-1, with 15 bases that match TRBD2. The CDR3 extends over 15 amino acids. V lost 3 bases, J lost 10 bases, and 4 bases stayed unmatched. CDR1 and CDR2 (germline): ENHRY, SYGVKD. Written as DNA, the CDR3 is TGTGCCATCAGTGAAAGGACTAGCGGGAGGGGCGAGCAGTTCTTC. Residues: CAISERTSGRGEQFF.

The rearrangement joins TRBV4-1 to TRBJ1-5; TRBD1 is a possible D gene (6 bases). CDR1 is MGHRA, CDR2 YSYEKL, per germline. The V gene lost 2 bases and the J gene lost 7 bases, with 21 bases spanning the gap. There are 17 residues in the CDR3. Here the CDR3 reads CASSQPYGRGNGQPQHF. Written as DNA, the CDR3 is TGCGCCAGCAGCCAACCTTACGGAAGGGGGAACGGCCAGCCCCAGCATTTT.

As concerns this clonotype: A read error may explain this, as a much larger clone is one base away. The rearrangement links TRBV27 to TRBJ2-1; the D call may be TRBD1 or TRBD2 (7 bases each). The germline V gene has CDR1 MNHEY and CDR2 SMNVEV (reference sequence). V lost 3 bases to trimming and J lost 9 bases, with 24 bases between them. The CDR3 loop spans 17 amino acids. The CDR3 is CASSFSTLTRRGGEQFF. The CDR3 DNA reads TGTGCCAGCAGTTTCTCCACCTTGACTCGCAGGGGGGGTGAGCAGTTCTTC.